This T cell receptor (beta chain) was sequenced for a study of cytomegalovirus exposure and HLA in healthy donors. Study findings and constraints: It was shown in a later analysis that HLA-associated TCR beta chains were more clonally expanded than other, equally common chains. What TCR beta sequences reportedly achieved was accurate prediction of HLA-A and HLA-B alleles in most subjects. V segments that were indistinguishable, TRBV6-2 and TRBV6-3 among them, were omitted from analysis. With further analysis later on, most CMV-associated TCR beta chains appeared HLA-restricted.

With V trimmed by 4 bases and J by 7 bases, 12 bases remained unmatched. Germline CDR1 KGHSH, CDR2 LQKENI. This CDR3 comprises 16 residues. On this clone: Antigen specificity is unknown.

PCR involved 60 Vbeta and 13 Jbeta primers. Assay used: immunoSEQ multiplex PCR; TCRdb lists only in-frame clones, some missing. The top ten hold 1.5% to 2% of the sample, which has approximately 200,000 clones, about 80% seen once. The clonotype comes from a young man in good health and CMV-seronegative. This rearrangement joins TRBV18 to TRBJ2-1; 8 nucleotides match TRBD1. The sequenced material came from PBMCs. The CDR3 DNA sequence: TGTGCCAGCTCACGCGGACAGGGAGGTCTTGGTAATGAGCAGTTCTTC. Protein product: CASSRGQGGLGNEQFF.